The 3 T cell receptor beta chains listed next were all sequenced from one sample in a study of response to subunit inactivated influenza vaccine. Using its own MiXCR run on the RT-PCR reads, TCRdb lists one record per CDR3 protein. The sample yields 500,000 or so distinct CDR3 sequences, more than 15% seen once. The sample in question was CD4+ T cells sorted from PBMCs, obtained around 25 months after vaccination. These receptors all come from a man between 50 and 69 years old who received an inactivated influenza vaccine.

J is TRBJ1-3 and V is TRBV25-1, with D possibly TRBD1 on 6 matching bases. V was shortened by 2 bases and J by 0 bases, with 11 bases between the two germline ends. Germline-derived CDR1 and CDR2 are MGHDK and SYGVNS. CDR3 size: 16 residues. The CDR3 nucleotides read TGTGCCAGCAGTGAACATGGACAGTCCTCTGGAAACACCATATATTTT. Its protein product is CASSEHGQSSGNTIYF.

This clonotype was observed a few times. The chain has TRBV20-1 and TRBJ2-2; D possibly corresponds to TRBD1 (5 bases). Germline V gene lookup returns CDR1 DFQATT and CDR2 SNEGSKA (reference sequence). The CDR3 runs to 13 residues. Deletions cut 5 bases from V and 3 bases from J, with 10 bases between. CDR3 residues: CSAGPRDTGELFF. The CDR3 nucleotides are TGCAGTGCTGGACCCAGGGACACCGGGGAGCTGTTTTTT.

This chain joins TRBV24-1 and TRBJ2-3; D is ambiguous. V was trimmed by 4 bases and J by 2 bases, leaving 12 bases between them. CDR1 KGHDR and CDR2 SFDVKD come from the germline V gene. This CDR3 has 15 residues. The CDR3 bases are TGTGCCACCAGTGAGCCTTCTAGGGCCACAGATACGCAGTATTTT. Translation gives CATSEPSRATDTQYF.